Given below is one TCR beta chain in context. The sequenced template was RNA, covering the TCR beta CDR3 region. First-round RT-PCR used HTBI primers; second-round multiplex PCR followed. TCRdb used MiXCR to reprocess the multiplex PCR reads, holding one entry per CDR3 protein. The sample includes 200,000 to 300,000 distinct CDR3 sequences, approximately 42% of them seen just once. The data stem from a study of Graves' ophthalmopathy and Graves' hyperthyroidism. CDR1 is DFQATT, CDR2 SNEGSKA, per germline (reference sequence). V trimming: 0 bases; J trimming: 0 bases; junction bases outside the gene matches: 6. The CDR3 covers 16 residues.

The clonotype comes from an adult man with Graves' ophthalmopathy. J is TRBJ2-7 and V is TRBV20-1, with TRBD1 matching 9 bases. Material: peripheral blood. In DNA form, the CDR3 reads TGCAGTGCTAGAGACCCCGACAGGGGGGTCTCCTACGAGCAGTACTTC. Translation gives CSARDPDRGVSYEQYF.